These 20 T cell receptor beta chains originate from one sample sequenced in a study of OX40 agonist ivuxolimab in advanced cancers. Profiled with immunoSEQ multiplex PCR; TCRdb holds only in-frame clones, not every one. The data show 90,000 to 100,000 clones, around 85% seen once. The source was CD4+ or CD8+ T cells sorted from blood, collected in a trial of the OX40 agonist ivuxolimab. These receptors originate from an adult with an advanced solid tumor such as melanoma, head and neck, liver or kidney cancer.

This chain uses TRBV2 with TRBJ2-1, with D perhaps matching TRBD1 or TRBD2 (5 bases each). There are 12 residues in the CDR3. Germline loops: CDR1 SNHLY, CDR2 FYNNEI. V lost 10 bases, J lost 9 bases, and 16 bases lay in between. Here the CDR3 reads CAIPTRGFEQFF. In nucleotides, the CDR3 is TGTGCCATCCCGACGAGGGGCTTTGAGCAGTTCTTC.

The chain couples TRBV2 to TRBJ2-3; 9 bases line up with TRBD2. The CDR3 is 16 amino acids. Germline CDR1 and CDR2: SNHLY and FYNNEI. The J segment lost 3 bases and the V segment lost 2 bases, leaving 6 bases of the junction unmatched. This chain's CDR3 is CASSERGLARTDTQYF. The DNA of the CDR3 is TGTGCCAGCAGTGAAAGAGGACTAGCGAGGACAGATACGCAGTATTTT.

The rearrangement joins TRBV28 to TRBJ2-7; 8 positions match TRBD2. Germline V gives CDR1 MDHEN, CDR2 SYDVKM. V trimming: 3 bases; J trimming: 5 bases; junction bases outside the gene matches: 9. The CDR3 sequence is 15 residues long. This chain's CDR3 is CASSLGGGIINEQYF. CDR3 DNA: TGTGCCAGCAGTTTGGGCGGGGGGATAATCAACGAGCAGTACTTC.

The V gene is TRBV5-8, the J gene TRBJ1-4; no clear D gene. The CDR3 is 15 residues long. Germline CDR1 is SGHTS and CDR2 is YDEGEE. Trimming left V 1 base short and J 8 bases short, with 15 bases between. The DNA of the CDR3 is TGTGCCAGCAGCTTGAGGCAGCCCATCGGCGAAAAACTGTTTTTT. Its protein product is CASSLRQPIGEKLFF.

The chain combines TRBV11-3 with TRBJ2-1; no clear D gene. CDR1 and CDR2 from the germline V gene are SGHNT and YENEEA. Trimming took off 3 bases at V and 3 bases at J, with 12 bases between the two ends. This CDR3 spans 15 amino acids. In DNA, the CDR3 is TGTGCCAGCAGCTTGGGCCCTTGGGGCTACAATGAGCAGTTCTTC. Its protein is CASSLGPWGYNEQFF.

This sequence joins TRBV6-5 and TRBJ2-3; 8 nucleotides match TRBD2. Per the germline V gene, CDR1 is MNHEY and CDR2 is SVGAGI. The CDR3 contains 15 residues. V gave up 5 bases and J gave up 1 base; unmatched junction bases: 5. The CDR3 region is CASSRSGTGTDTQYF. CDR3 nucleotide sequence: TGTGCCAGCAGTCGTAGCGGGACGGGCACAGATACGCAGTATTTT.

The chain joins TRBV28 to TRBJ2-1; D gene ambiguous. Germline CDR1 and CDR2: MDHEN and SYDVKM. The CDR3 is 12 residues long. Deletions cut 1 base from V and 8 bases from J, with 6 bases between. This CDR3 reads CASSLSGHEQFF. DNA for the CDR3: TGTGCCAGCAGTTTATCTGGTCATGAGCAGTTCTTC.

The chain has TRBV9 and TRBJ2-2; D is uncertain. The germline V gene has CDR1 SGDLS and CDR2 YYNGEE. Trimming took 2 bases from V and 7 from J, leaving 9 bases between them. This CDR3 has 13 amino acids. CDR3 bases: TGTGCCAGCAGCGTGGGTACTGTCGGGGAGCTGTTTTTT. This encodes CASSVGTVGELFF.

J is TRBJ2-5 and V is TRBV7-9; D unresolved. Germline V gene sequence: CDR1 SEHNR, CDR2 FQNEAQ (reference sequence). The length of the CDR3 is 13 residues. V dropped 5 bases and J dropped 5 bases, with 12 bases sitting between them. The CDR3 sequence: CASSLDRSETQYF. In DNA form, the CDR3 reads TGTGCCAGCAGCCTTGACCGGTCCGAGACCCAGTACTTC.

CDR3 DNA sequence: TGTGCCAGCAGCCCCCGGACTAGCGGGGGGGCCATCAATGAGCAGTTCTTC. Amino acids: CASSPRTSGGAINEQFF. The V gene is TRBV7-3, the J gene TRBJ2-1; 15 positions match TRBD2. This CDR3 has 17 residues. Germline V lookup: CDR1 SGHTA, CDR2 FQGTGA. The V gene end was trimmed by 5 bases and the J gene end by 6 bases; junction bases not matched to a gene: 8. Using reference TRBV7-3 and TRBJ2-1 for the parts outside the CDR3, the full variable domain is GAGVSQTPSNKVTEKGKYVELRCDPISGHTALYWYRQSLGQGPEFLIYFQGTGAADDSGLPNDRFFAVRPEGSVSTLKIQRTERGDSAVYLCASSPRTSGGAINEQFFGPGTRLTVL.

This clone was seen a handful of times. The chain recombines TRBV27 with TRBJ2-2; 7 bases match TRBD2. The CDR3 contains 15 residues. Germline-derived CDR1 and CDR2 are MNHEY and SMNVEV (reference sequence). V lost 3 bases and J lost 6; bases outside the gene matches: 7. CDR3 in amino acids: CASSLRQLAAGELFF. The CDR3, as DNA: TGTGCCAGCAGTTTGAGACAGCTAGCGGCCGGGGAGCTGTTTTTT.

The V call is TRBV4-2, the J call TRBJ2-7; TRBD2 is a possible D gene (6 bases). V gave up 4 bases and J gave up 5 bases, with 12 bases separating them. Germline CDR1 is LGHNA and CDR2 is YNFKEQ. The CDR3 spans 13 residues. For the CDR3, the DNA is TGTGCCAGCAGCCCCCGGGGGATTGACGAGCAGTACTTC. This gives the protein CASSPRGIDEQYF.

This clone has only one observation. The gene calls are TRBV4-3 and TRBJ2-2; TRBD2 is a possible D gene (7 bases). Germline assignment: CDR1 LGHNA and CDR2 YSLEER. Deletions cut 0 bases from V and 7 bases from J, with 21 bases between. This CDR3 has 18 amino acids. The DNA for the CDR3 is TGCGCCAGCAGCCAAGATTCGGGGGGCGGTGTGGGCTTCGGGGAGCTGTTTTTT. Its protein product is CASSQDSGGGVGFGELFF.

The rearrangement links TRBV28 to TRBJ1-3; D unresolved. This CDR3 is built from 15 residues. Germline loops: CDR1 MDHEN, CDR2 SYDVKM. V gave up 3 bases and J gave up 2 bases, with 11 bases separating them. The CDR3 bases are TGTGCCAGCAGTTTTCGAGTCGCGGCTGGAAACACCATATATTTT. It yields the protein CASSFRVAAGNTIYF.

The V gene is TRBV7-6, the J gene TRBJ2-5, with 7 nucleotides matching TRBD1. V dropped 3 bases and J dropped 5; count of bases not matched to a gene: 12. This CDR3 has 16 residues. Germline CDR1 is SGHVS and CDR2 is FNYEAQ. The CDR3 DNA follows: TGTGCCAGCAGCTTGTCTACAGGGGTACTGGGGGAGACCCAGTACTTC. Translated: CASSLSTGVLGETQYF.

The chain couples TRBV7-3 to TRBJ2-1, with a tentative D call TRBD2 (7 bases). CDR1 is SGHTA, CDR2 FQGTGA, per germline. V was trimmed by 2 bases and J by 6 bases, leaving 14 bases between them. This CDR3 is 15 amino acids long. CDR3 in amino acids: CASSLSGGSFNEQFF. As DNA, the CDR3 is TGTGCCAGCAGCTTATCGGGGGGCAGCTTCAATGAGCAGTTCTTC.

The rearrangement joins TRBV5-8 to TRBJ2-5; D uncertain. The CDR3 extends over 17 amino acids. In germline, CDR1 is SGHTS, CDR2 YDEGEE. Trimming pared 4 bases from V and 0 bases from J, leaving 19 bases between. The CDR3 is CASSLPRTDTYQETQYF. Here the CDR3 DNA reads TGTGCCAGCAGCCTACCCCGGACGGATACGTACCAAGAGACCCAGTACTTC.

The V gene is TRBV6-1, the J gene TRBJ2-6; D is undetermined. Germline V CDR1 and CDR2: MNHNS, SASEGT. The CDR3 sequence is 14 residues long. V lost 6 bases to trimming and J lost 0 bases, with 6 bases between them. This CDR3 reads CASSLLSGANVLTF. The CDR3 coding sequence is TGTGCCAGCAGCCTTCTCTCTGGGGCCAACGTCCTGACTTTC.

This chain links TRBV7-3 with TRBJ2-2; 8 bases map to TRBD2. V lost 5 bases to trimming and J lost 5 bases; unmatched junction nucleotides: 10. Germline V CDR1 and CDR2: SGHTA, FQGTGA. The CDR3 sequence is 16 residues long. The CDR3 loop reads CASSAGGGSLTGELFF. For the CDR3, the DNA is TGTGCCAGCAGCGCGGGGGGTGGCTCCCTGACCGGGGAGCTGTTTTTT. Full variable domain (rest looked up from reference TRBV7-3 and TRBJ2-2): GAGVSQTPSNKVTEKGKYVELRCDPISGHTALYWYRQSLGQGPEFLIYFQGTGAADDSGLPNDRFFAVRPEGSVSTLKIQRTERGDSAVYLCASSAGGGSLTGELFFGEGSRLTVL.

The CDR3 region has the DNA TGTGCAAGTCGCCCAAGACTAGCGGGAGTTGAGCAGTTCTTC. Translation gives CASRPRLAGVEQFF. The chain links TRBV12-2 to TRBJ2-1; TRBD2 reflects the table's D call only, with no check against the DNA. TRBV12-2 is a pseudogene. This CDR3 has 14 amino acids.